This TCR beta chain was sequenced in a study of T cells in localized non-small cell lung cancer. V was cut by 0 bases and J by 10 bases, with 11 bases left in between. This CDR3 has 14 residues. Per germline, CDR1 SGHNT and CDR2 YYREEE (reference sequence). The method was immunoSEQ multiplex PCR; TCRdb's version includes in-frame clones alone and lacks a portion of them. The table lists tens of thousands of clones, about 90% of them singletons, with 25% to 30% in the top ten. The J gene is TRBJ1-6, the V gene TRBV5-4; D is unresolved. This TCR came from a male donor older than 55 with stage I squamous cell lung carcinoma. The sample consisted of peripheral blood, taken before any cancer treatment. CDR3 protein: CASSLGAFDSPLHF. DNA of the CDR3: TGTGCCAGCAGCTTGGGGGCCTTCGACTCACCCCTCCACTTT. Supplemented by reference TRBV5-4 and TRBJ1-6, the full variable domain reads ETGVTQSPTHLIKTRGQQVTLRCSSQSGHNTVSWYQQALGQGPQFIFQYYREEENGRGNFPPRFSGLQFPNYSSELNVNALELDDSALYLCASSLGAFDSPLHFGNGTRLTVT.